This TCR beta chain originates from a study of Tregs in tolerant kidney transplant recipients. As for the study in general: Mixed chimerism was transient after nonmyeloablative marrow transplants from related graft donors.

Libraries were prepared by immunoSEQ multiplex PCR; TCRdb keeps only in-frame clonotypes and omits some of them. Its clone listing holds 30,000 or so clones. Unstimulated regulatory T cells (CD4+CD25+CD127-), CD4+CD25- non-regulatory cells, CD4 and CD8 cells were FACS-sorted from thawed PBMCs. Germline CDR1 SGHNT, CDR2 YYREEE (reference sequence). The CDR3 loop spans 15 amino acids. General study points: Tolerant patients' donor-specific Tregs expanded beyond overall Tregs, suggesting antigen-driven growth. The most relevant donor-specific Treg TCRbeta repertoire apparently came from expansion with activated donor B cells.

Of note for this clone: Its antigen is unidentified. The sequence runs out 3 residues before the end of the CDR3; the remainder is reconstructed from the germline J gene.

This chain connects TRBV5-4 to TRBJ1-6, with 9 bases fitting TRBD1. The source of this sequence is a human donor who received a combined kidney and bone marrow transplant. The source was CD8+ T cells from blood, collected before the transplant. CDR3 bases read: TGTGCCAGCAGCTTGACAGGGGGCCCGTCGGAGGCC. The encoded protein is CASSLTGGPSEA. The CDR3, in full, reads CASSLTGGPSEALHF.